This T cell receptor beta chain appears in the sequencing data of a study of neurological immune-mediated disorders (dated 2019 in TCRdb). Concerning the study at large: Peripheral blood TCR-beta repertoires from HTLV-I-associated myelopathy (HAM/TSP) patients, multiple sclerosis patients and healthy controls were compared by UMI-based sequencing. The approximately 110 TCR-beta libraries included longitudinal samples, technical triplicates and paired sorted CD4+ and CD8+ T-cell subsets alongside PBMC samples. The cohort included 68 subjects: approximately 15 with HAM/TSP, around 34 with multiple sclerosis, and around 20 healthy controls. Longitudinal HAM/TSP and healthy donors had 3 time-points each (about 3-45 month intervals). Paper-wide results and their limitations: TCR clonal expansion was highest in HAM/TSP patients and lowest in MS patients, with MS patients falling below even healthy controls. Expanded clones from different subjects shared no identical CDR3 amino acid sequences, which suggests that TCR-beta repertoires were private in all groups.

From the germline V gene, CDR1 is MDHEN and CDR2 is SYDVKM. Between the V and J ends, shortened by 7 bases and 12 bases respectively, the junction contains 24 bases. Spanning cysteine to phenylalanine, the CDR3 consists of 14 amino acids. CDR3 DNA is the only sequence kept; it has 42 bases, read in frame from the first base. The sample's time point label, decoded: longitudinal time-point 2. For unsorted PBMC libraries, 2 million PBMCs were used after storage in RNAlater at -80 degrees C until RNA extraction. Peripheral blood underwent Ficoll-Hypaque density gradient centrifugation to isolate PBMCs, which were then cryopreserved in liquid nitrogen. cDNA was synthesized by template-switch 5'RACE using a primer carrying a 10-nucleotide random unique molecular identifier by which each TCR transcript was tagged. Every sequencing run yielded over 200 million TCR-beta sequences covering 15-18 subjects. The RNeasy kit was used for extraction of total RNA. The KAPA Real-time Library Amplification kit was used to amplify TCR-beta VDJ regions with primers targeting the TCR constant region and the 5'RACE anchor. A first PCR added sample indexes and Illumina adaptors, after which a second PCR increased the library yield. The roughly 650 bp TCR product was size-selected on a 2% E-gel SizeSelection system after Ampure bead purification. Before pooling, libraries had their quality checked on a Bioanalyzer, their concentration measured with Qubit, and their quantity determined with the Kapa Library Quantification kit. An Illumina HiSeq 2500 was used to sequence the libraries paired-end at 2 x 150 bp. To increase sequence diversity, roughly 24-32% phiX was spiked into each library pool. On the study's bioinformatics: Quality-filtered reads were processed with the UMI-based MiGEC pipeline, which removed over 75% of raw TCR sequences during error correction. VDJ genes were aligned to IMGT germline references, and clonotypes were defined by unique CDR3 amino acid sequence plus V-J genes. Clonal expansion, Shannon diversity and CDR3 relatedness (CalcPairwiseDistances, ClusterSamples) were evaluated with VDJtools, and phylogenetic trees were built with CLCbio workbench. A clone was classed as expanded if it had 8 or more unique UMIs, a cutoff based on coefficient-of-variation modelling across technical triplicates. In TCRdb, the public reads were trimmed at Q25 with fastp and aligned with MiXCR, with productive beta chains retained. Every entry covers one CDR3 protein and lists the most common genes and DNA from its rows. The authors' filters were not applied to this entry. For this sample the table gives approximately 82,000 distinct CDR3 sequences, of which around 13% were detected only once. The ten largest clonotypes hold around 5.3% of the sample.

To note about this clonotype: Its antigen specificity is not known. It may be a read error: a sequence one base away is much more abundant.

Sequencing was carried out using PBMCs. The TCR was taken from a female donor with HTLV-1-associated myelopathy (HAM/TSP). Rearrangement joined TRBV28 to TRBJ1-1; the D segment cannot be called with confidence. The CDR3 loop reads CASTSPGEVQLPFF. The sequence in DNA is TGTGCCAGCACTTCCCCTGGGGAGGTGCAATTACCTTTCTTT.